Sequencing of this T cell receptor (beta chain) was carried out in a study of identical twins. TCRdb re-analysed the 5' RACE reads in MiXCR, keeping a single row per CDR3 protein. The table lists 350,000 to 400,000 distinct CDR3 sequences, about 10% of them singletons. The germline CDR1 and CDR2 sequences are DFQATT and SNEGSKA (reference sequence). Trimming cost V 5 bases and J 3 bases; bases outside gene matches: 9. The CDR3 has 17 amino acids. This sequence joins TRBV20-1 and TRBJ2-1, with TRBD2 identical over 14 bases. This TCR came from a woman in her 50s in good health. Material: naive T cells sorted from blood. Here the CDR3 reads CSAPEPGTSGSYNEQFF. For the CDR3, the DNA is TGCAGTGCTCCCGAGCCAGGGACTAGCGGGAGCTACAATGAGCAGTTCTTC.